Given below is one TCR beta chain in context. The CDR3 has 13 residues. Germline CDR1 is SGHVS and CDR2 is FQNEAQ. J was trimmed by 4 bases and V by 9 bases; bases with no gene match: 5. The entry originates in a study of OX40 agonist ivuxolimab in advanced cancers. Here immunoSEQ multiplex PCR was the method, and the copy in TCRdb shows in-frame clones only, minus some. The sample has around 20,000 clones, 84% seen once. The TCR sequence derives from an adult with an advanced solid tumor such as melanoma, head and neck, liver or kidney cancer. The V and J genes are TRBV7-8 and TRBJ2-5, with 10 bases matching TRBD1. Sample: CD4+ or CD8+ T cells sorted from blood, taken in a trial of the OX40 agonist ivuxolimab. The CDR3 nucleotides read TGTGCCAGTGACAGGGGGCTGAGAGAGACCCAGTACTTC. As protein: CASDRGLRETQYF.